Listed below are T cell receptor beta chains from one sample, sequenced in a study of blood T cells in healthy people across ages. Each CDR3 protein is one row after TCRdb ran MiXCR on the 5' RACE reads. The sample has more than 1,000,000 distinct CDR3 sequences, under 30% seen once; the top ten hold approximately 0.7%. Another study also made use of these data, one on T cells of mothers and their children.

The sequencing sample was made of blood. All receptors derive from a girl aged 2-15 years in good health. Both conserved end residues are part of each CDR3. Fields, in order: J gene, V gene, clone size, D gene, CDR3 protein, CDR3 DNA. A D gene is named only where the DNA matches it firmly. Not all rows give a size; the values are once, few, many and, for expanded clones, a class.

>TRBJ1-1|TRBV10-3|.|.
CAISVGNAEAFF
TGTGCCATCAGTGTGGGGAACGCTGAAGCTTTCTTT
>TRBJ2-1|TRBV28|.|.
CASSLDLLSEQFF
TGTGCCAGCAGTTTAGACCTACTAAGTGAGCAGTTCTTC
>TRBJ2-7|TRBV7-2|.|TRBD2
CASSLGLLAGPSYEQYF
TGTGCCAGCAGCTTAGGGCTACTAGCGGGACCATCCTACGAGCAGTACTTC
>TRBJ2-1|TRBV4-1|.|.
CASSQEDRSYNEQFF
TGCGCCAGCAGCCAAGAGGATAGGAGCTACAATGAGCAGTTCTTC
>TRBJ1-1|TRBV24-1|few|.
CATRGMKGTEAFF
TGTGCCACCCGAGGGATGAAGGGGACTGAAGCTTTCTTT
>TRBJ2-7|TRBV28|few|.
CASRETAYEQYF
TGTGCCAGCAGAGAGACAGCCTACGAGCAGTACTTC
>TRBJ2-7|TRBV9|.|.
CVSSVAQQAPSYEQYF
TGTGTCAGCAGCGTGGCCCAACAGGCCCCCTCCTACGAGCAGTACTTC
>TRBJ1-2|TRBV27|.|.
CASSLSTNYGYTF
TGTGCCAGCAGTTTATCGACAAACTATGGCTACACCTTC
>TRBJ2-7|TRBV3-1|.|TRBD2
CASSQPGLATYEQYF
TGTGCCAGCAGCCAACCGGGACTAGCTACCTACGAGCAGTACTTC
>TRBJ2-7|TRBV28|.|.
CASSHRLSLAF
TGTGCCAGCAGCCACAGGTTATCTCTGGCCTTC
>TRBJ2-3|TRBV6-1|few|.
CASNLPGLDTQYF
TGTGCCAGCAACCTTCCGGGTTTGGATACGCAGTATTTT
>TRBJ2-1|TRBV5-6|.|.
CASSILGGNLYYNEQFF
TGTGCCAGCAGCATCCTGGGTGGGAACCTCTATTACAATGAGCAGTTCTTC
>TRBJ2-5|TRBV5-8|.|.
CASSLNSALQETQYF
TGTGCCAGCAGCTTGAATTCCGCGCTCCAAGAGACCCAGTACTTC
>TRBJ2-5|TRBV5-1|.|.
CASSLGVIQETQYF
TGCGCCAGCAGCTTGGGGGTAATCCAAGAGACCCAGTACTTC
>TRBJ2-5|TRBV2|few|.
CASRREVGETQYF
TGTGCCAGCAGAAGGGAGGTCGGAGAGACCCAGTACTTC
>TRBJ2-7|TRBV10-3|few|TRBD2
CAISDGRGTSGYEQYF
TGTGCCATCAGTGATGGGAGAGGGACTAGCGGCTACGAGCAGTACTTC
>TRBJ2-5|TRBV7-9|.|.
CASSQRDKETQYF
TGTGCCAGCAGCCAACGGGACAAAGAGACCCAGTACTTC
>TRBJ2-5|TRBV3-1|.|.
CASSQVSRAGWHQETQYF
TGTGCCAGCAGCCAAGTGTCAAGGGCAGGGTGGCACCAAGAGACCCAGTACTTC
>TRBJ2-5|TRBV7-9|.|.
CASSPGITFQETQYF
TGTGCCAGCAGTCCGGGGATAACATTCCAAGAGACCCAGTACTTC
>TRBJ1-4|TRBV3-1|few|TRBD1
CASSRDRIGKLFF
TGTGCCAGCAGCAGGGACAGGATAGGAAAACTGTTTTTT
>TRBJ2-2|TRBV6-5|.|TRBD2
CASRSSGGDTGELFF
TGTGCCAGCAGGTCTAGCGGGGGGGATACCGGGGAGCTGTTTTTT
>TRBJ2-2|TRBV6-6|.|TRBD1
CTSSPGQGGLFF
TGTACCAGCAGCCCAGGACAGGGAGGGCTGTTTTTT
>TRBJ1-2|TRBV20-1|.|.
CSAKDGYTF
TGCAGTGCTAAAGATGGCTACACCTTC
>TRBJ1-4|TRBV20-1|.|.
CSARDQGSSGKLFF
TGCAGTGCTAGAGATCAAGGGAGCTCTGGAAAACTGTTTTTT
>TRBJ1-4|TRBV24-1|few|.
CATSDLTSGKLFF
TGTGCCACCAGTGATTTGACCAGCGGAAAACTGTTTTTT
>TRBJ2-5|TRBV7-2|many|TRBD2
CASSFMFGGGSETQYF
TGTGCCAGCAGCTTCATGTTCGGGGGGGGGAGCGAGACCCAGTACTTC
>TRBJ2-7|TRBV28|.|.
CASTETNSYEQYF
TGTGCCAGCACCGAAACCAACAGCTACGAGCAGTACTTC
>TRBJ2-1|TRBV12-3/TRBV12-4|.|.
CASRGYNEQSF
TGTGCCAGCCGGGGCTACAATGAGCAGTCCTTC
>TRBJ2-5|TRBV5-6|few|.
CASSAPVPGETQYF
TGTGCCAGCAGCGCCCCGGTCCCGGGAGAGACCCAGTACTTC
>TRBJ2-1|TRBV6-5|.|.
CASSYLNPDNEQFF
TGTGCCAGCAGTTACCTTAATCCCGACAATGAGCAGTTCTTC
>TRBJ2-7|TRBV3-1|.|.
CASSQDRDFSGEQYF
TGTGCCAGCAGCCAAGATAGGGACTTCTCGGGCGAGCAGTACTTC
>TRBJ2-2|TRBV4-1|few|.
CASSPLTGWTGELFF
TGCGCCAGCAGCCCTCTAACAGGGTGGACCGGGGAGCTGTTTTTT
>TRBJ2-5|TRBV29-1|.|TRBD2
CSVELAGEQQETQYF
TGCAGCGTTGAGTTAGCGGGAGAGCAGCAAGAGACCCAGTACTTC
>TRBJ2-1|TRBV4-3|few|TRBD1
CASSQERDRTGEYNEQFF
TGCGCCAGCAGCCAAGAGAGGGATCGGACAGGGGAGTACAATGAGCAGTTCTTC
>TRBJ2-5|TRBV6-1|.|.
CASNPTYQETQYF
TGTGCCAGCAACCCCACGTACCAAGAGACCCAGTACTTC
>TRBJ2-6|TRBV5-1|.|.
CASSFPPQVPFSGANVLTF
TGCGCCAGCAGCTTCCCCCCCCAGGTCCCTTTCTCTGGGGCCAACGTCCTGACTTTC
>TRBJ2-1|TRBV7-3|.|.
CASSPRGSYEQFF
TGTGCCAGCAGCCCACGGGGGAGCTATGAGCAGTTCTTC
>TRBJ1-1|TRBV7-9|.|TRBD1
CASSPDRGRTEAFF
TGTGCCAGCAGCCCGGACAGGGGGCGAACTGAAGCTTTCTTT
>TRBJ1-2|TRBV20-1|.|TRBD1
CSARDSLNYGYTF
TGCAGTGCGCGGGACAGCCTCAACTATGGCTACACCTTC
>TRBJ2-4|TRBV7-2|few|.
CASSLAAPGLKNIQYF
TGTGCCAGCAGCTTAGCTGCTCCGGGGCTTAAAAACATTCAGTACTTC
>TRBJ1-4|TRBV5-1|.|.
CASSLGERPNEKLFF
TGCGCCAGCAGCTTGGGGGAAAGGCCTAATGAAAAACTGTTTTTT
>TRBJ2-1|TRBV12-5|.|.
CASGFGSVGYNEQFF
TGTGCTAGTGGTTTTGGGAGTGTAGGATACAATGAGCAGTTCTTC
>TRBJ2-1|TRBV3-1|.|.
CASSPFSDLKEQFF
TGTGCCAGCAGCCCCTTTTCAGATTTGAAGGAGCAGTTCTTC
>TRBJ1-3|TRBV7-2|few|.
CASSFPNRESSSGNTIYF
TGTGCCAGCAGCTTCCCAAACAGGGAATCATCCTCTGGAAACACCATATATTTT
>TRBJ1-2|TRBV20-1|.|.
CSARWAGRGYTF
TGCAGTGCTAGATGGGCAGGGCGAGGCTACACCTTC
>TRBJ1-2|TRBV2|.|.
CASSPRTAPFYGYTF
TGTGCCAGCAGTCCCAGGACGGCGCCCTTCTATGGCTACACCTTC
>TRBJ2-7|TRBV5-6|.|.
CASNKYSYEQYF
TGTGCCAGCAACAAATACTCCTACGAGCAGTACTTC